This T cell receptor (beta chain) was sequenced in a study of blood T cell repertoires in COVID-19. Authors' methods: Reference gene primer amplification gave estimated nucleated cell counts. The table came from immunoSEQ multiplex PCR; TCRdb's copy has only in-frame clones and leaves some out. V, J and clone size were drawn from that table, and D and trimming were deduced from the DNA. The table records around 190,000 clones, roughly 81% of them present only once. This CDR3 region has 12 residues. Trimming removed 3 bases from V and 8 bases from J, with 10 bases in between. The germline CDR1 and CDR2 sequences are SQVTM and ANQGSEA.

J is TRBJ1-4 and V is TRBV29-1; D gene unclear. This receptor was taken from a woman aged 80 or older with acute or convalescent COVID-19. Material for sequencing was peripheral blood. The CDR3 reads CSVDPGEEKLFF. The DNA of the CDR3 is TGCAGCGTTGACCCCGGGGAAGAAAAACTGTTTTTT.